The rows below give T cell receptor beta chains drawn from one sample of a study of T cell repertoires in cytomegalovirus infection. TCRdb independently ran MiXCR on the reads; one entry per CDR3 protein. The sample records 110,000 or so distinct CDR3 sequences, 30% being singletons. The antigens these receptors bind are not known. The sample in question was CD8+ T cells from cultured PBMCs, obtained from culture after CMV antigen stimulation. These receptors were obtained from a human donor in good health (CMV status not recorded). Some clones in this sample may be carry-over from other donors' samples. The CDR3 runs from the conserved cysteine through the conserved F or W. D genes are given only for firm matches. Rows may omit the clone size; those that give it use once, few, many or a size class.

TRBV7-9	.	.	TRBJ2-5	TGTGCCAGCAGCCACCAGTTGGAGGCCCAGTACTTC	CASSHQLEAQYF
TRBV6-6	.	many	TRBJ1-5	TGTGCCAGCAGTTTTGGGGGCGTCACTCAGCCCCAGCATTTT	CASSFGGVTQPQHF
TRBV11-2	.	few	TRBJ2-1	TGTGCCAGCACCAAAGGACCCGACAAGTTCTTC	CASTKGPDKFF
TRBV9	.	.	TRBJ2-7	TGTGCCAGCAGCGACAGGACAGCCTACGAGCAGTACTTC	CASSDRTAYEQYF
TRBV20-1	TRBD1	.	TRBJ2-7	TGCAGTGCGACGACAGGGCTTAACTCCTACGAGCAGTACTTC	CSATTGLNSYEQYF
TRBV7-6	.	few	TRBJ2-3	TGTGCCAGCAGCTTAAGTGGGAACACAGATACGCAGTATTTT	CASSLSGNTDTQYF
TRBV28	TRBD1	.	TRBJ2-7	TGTGCCAGCAGGCAGGGGGCTGTAGACGAGCAGTACTTC	CASRQGAVDEQYF
TRBV27	.	.	TRBJ1-1	TGTGCCAGCAGTTTCTCCCCAAACACTGAAGCTTTCTTT	CASSFSPNTEAFF
TRBV9	.	.	TRBJ2-1	TGTGCCAGCAGCGTACGGACCTCAAATGAGCAGTTCTTC	CASSVRTSNEQFF
TRBV7-8	TRBD2	large	TRBJ2-2	TGTGCCAGCAGCTCCCTAGCGGGGCGCAACACCGGGGAGCTGTTTTTT	CASSSLAGRNTGELFF
TRBV5-6	.	.	TRBJ2-7	TGTGCCAGCAGTCAGGGACAATTCCACGAGCAGTACTTC	CASSQGQFHEQYF
TRBV11-2	.	few	TRBJ2-1	TGTGCCAGCAGCTTAGGGTGGACAGCGGACTACAATGAGCAGTTCTTC	CASSLGWTADYNEQFF
TRBV7-8	.	many	TRBJ2-3	TGTGCCAGCAGCCGCCCTCTGGCGACCACAGATACGCAGTATTTT	CASSRPLATTDTQYF
TRBV10-3	.	.	TRBJ1-1	TGTGCCATCAGTGAGTCGAGAGTCGACACTGAAGCTTTCTTT	CAISESRVDTEAFF
TRBV6-6	TRBD2	many	TRBJ2-1	TGTGCCAGCAGTTACTTAATGGGGGGGATAAATGAGCAGTTCTTC	CASSYLMGGINEQFF
TRBV11-2	.	.	TRBJ2-3	TGTGCCAGCAGCCCCGGCAGCTATACAGATACGCAGTATTTT	CASSPGSYTDTQYF
TRBV10-3	TRBD2	few	TRBJ2-7	TGTGCCATCAGTGAGACTAGCGGGGGGGCGGGCGAGCAGTACTTC	CAISETSGGAGEQYF
TRBV7-2	.	.	TRBJ2-7	TGTGCCAGCAGCTTAGTCCGGGCATCCGGTTACGAGCAGTACTTC	CASSLVRASGYEQYF
TRBV20-1	.	.	TRBJ2-7	TGCAGTGCTAGAGGAGGTGGGACTGCCAGCTCCTACGAGCAGTACTTC	CSARGGGTASSYEQYF
TRBV29-1	TRBD2	few	TRBJ2-6	TGCAGCGTGACTAGCGGGGGGCTCTCTGGGGCCAACGTCCTGACTTTC	CSVTSGGLSGANVLTF
TRBV6-2/TRBV6-3	.	.	TRBJ2-5	TGTGCCAGCAGGGGCGGGACAGTGCAAGAGACCCAGTACTTC	CASRGGTVQETQYF
TRBV5-6	.	few	TRBJ1-6	TGTGCCAGCAGCAGCTCCCCGGGATACCTCGATTCACCCCTCCACTTT	CASSSSPGYLDSPLHF
TRBV28	.	.	TRBJ2-7	TGTGCCAGCAGTTTTACAGGCGAGAGCTCCTACGAGCAGTACTTC	CASSFTGESSYEQYF
TRBV27	.	.	TRBJ1-1	TGTGCCAGCAGTTTAAGGGGGATGAACACTGAAGCTTTCTTT	CASSLRGMNTEAFF
TRBV29-1	TRBD1	few	TRBJ1-2	TGCAGCGCTGAGACAGGGGGCGACTATGGCTACACCTTC	CSAETGGDYGYTF
TRBV10-3	.	.	TRBJ2-5	TGTGCCATCAGTGAGTCGTGGGAGACCCAGTACTTC	CAISESWETQYF
TRBV12-3/TRBV12-4	TRBD1	few	TRBJ2-5	TGTGCCAGCAGTATTACGACAGGGGCGGAGACCCAGTACTTC	CASSITTGAETQYF
TRBV27	.	few	TRBJ2-5	TGTGCCAGCAGTTCGACTAGAAAAGAGACCCAGTACTTC	CASSSTRKETQYF
TRBV29-1	.	.	TRBJ1-2	TGCAGCGGTGAGCCTTGGGGCCCCGTTGACTATGGCTACACCTTC	CSGEPWGPVDYGYTF
TRBV4-1	.	.	TRBJ1-2	TGCGCCAGCAGCCAAGATAGGACAGCACTCGCCTATGGCTACACCTTC	CASSQDRTALAYGYTF
TRBV20-1	TRBD2	.	TRBJ2-1	TGCAGTGCTAGAGATCTCCAAGGGACTAGTATTTACAATGAGCAGTTCTTC	CSARDLQGTSIYNEQFF
TRBV20-1	.	few	TRBJ2-7	TGCAGTGCTAGACACCTGGGGGGACGGGGCGAGCAGTACTTC	CSARHLGGRGEQYF
TRBV7-8	.	few	TRBJ1-1	TGTGCCAGCAGCTTCGGGGGGGCCACTGAAGCTTTCTTT	CASSFGGATEAFF
TRBV5-6	TRBD1	many	TRBJ1-4	TGTGCCAGCAGCTTGGAGCTGAGACAGGGGCCCGAAAAACTGTTTTTT	CASSLELRQGPEKLFF
TRBV10-3	.	once	TRBJ2-5	TGTGCCATCAGTGAGCCGGCCCGGGGCGAAGAGACCCAGTACTTC	CAISEPARGEETQYF
TRBV7-4	.	few	TRBJ2-7	TGTGCCAGCAGCACGCCGGGGGCCTCCTACGAGCAGTACTTC	CASSTPGASYEQYF
TRBV19	TRBD1	.	TRBJ1-5	TGTGCCAGTGCACCGGGACAGGGGGCCTATCAGCCCCAGCATTTT	CASAPGQGAYQPQHF
TRBV2	.	many	TRBJ2-7	TGTGCCAGCAGAGAAACCGCAAACCTCTACTACGAGCAGTACTTC	CASRETANLYYEQYF
TRBV15	.	.	TRBJ2-7	TGTGCCACCAGCATGTCTACAGGAAGCGAGCAGTACTTC	CATSMSTGSEQYF
TRBV2	TRBD2	.	TRBJ2-1	TGTGCCACCAACGGGGGGACTAGCGGAACCGAGCAGTTCTTC	CATNGGTSGTEQFF
TRBV20-1	.	once	TRBJ2-4	TGCAGTGCTAGAGATCGAGACTTCGTTAGCAAAAACATTCAGTACTTC	CSARDRDFVSKNIQYF